This TCR beta chain derives from a study of immune heterogeneity within non-small cell lung tumors. Study-level results: T-cell clonality in a given local region correlated moderately yet significantly with the local tumor mutational burden (R approximately 0.33). Largely different high-frequency T-cell receptor beta clonotypes were found between individual patients. Recurrence of identical dominant CDR3 beta clonotypes was observed across tumor sites within a patient, alongside site-unique high-frequency clones.

This clonotype occurred many times. Antigen unknown. The TCR beta CDR3 region underwent multiplex PCR amplification with 32 V and 13 J primers. TCRdb ran MiXCR on the multiplex PCR reads and lists one entry per CDR3 protein. The table records 10,000 or so distinct CDR3 sequences, less than 20% of them present only once. Template material comprised bulk tumor genomic DNA at 600 ng per sample. Biopsies that were spaced far apart were taken, several per primary tumor, during surgery. It was patients with untreated, newly diagnosed non-small cell lung cancer who underwent curative surgery. Curative-intent surgery was being performed on the donors, who were patients newly diagnosed with non-small cell lung cancer. V was pared by 8 bases and J by 0 bases, with 14 bases between. This CDR3 spans 15 amino acids. Germline CDR1 and CDR2: SNHLY and FYNNEI.

The specimen was lung tumor tissue. This chain links TRBV2 with TRBJ1-5; D is unresolved. The receptor was isolated from a man aged 35 to 55 with non-small cell lung cancer. In DNA, the CDR3 is TGTGCCAGCGTAGAACATCTGCTTAGCAATCAGCCCCAGCATTTT. Protein product: CASVEHLLSNQPQHF.